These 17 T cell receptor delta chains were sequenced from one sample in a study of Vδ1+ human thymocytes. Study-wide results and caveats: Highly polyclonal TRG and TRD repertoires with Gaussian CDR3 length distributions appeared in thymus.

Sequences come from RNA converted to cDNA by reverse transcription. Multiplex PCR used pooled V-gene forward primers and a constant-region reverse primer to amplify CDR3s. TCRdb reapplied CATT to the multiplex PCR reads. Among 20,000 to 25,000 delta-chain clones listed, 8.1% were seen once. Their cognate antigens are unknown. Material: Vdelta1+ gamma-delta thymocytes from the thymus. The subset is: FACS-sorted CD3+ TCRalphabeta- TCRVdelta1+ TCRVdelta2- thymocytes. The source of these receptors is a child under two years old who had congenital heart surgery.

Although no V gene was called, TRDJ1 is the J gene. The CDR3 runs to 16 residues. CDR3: CALGVRPPSLRGKLIF. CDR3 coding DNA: TGTGCTCTTGGGGTCCGTCCTCCCTCGCTGAGGGGAAAACTCATCTTT.

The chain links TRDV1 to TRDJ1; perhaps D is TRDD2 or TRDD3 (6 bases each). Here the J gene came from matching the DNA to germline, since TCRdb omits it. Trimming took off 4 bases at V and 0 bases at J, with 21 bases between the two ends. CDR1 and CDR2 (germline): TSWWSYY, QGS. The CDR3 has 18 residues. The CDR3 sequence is CALGAAFPHRGNTDKLIF. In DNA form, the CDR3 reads TGTGCTCTTGGGGCCGCCTTCCCCCACCGGGGGAACACCGATAAACTCATCTTT.

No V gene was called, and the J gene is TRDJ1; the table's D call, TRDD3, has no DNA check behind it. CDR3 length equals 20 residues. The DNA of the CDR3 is TGTGCTCTTGGGGTTTCACTTCCTACGATTACTGGGGGACGAGCCGATAAACTCATCTTT. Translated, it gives CALGVSLPTITGGRADKLIF.

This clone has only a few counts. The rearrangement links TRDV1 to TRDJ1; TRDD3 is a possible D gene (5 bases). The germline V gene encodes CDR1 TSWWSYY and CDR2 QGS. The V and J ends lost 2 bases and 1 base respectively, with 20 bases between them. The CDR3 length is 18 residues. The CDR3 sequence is CALGELPPGKGTTDKLIF. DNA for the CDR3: TGTGCTCTTGGGGAATTACCTCCGGGGAAGGGGACCACCGATAAACTCATCTTT.

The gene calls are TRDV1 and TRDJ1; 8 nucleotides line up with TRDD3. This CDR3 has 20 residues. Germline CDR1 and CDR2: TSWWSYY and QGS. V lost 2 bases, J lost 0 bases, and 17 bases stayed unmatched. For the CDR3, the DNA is TGTGCTCTTGGGGAAAACTTTCTGTACTGGGGGCCCGCTAACACCGATAAACTCATCTTT. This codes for CALGENFLYWGPANTDKLIF.

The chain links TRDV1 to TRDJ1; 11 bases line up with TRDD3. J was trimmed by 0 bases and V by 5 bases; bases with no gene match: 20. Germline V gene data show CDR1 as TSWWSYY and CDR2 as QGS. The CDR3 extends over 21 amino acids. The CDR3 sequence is CALGLGPSYDWGIRYTDKLIF. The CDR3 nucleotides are TGTGCTCTTGGGTTAGGGCCTTCCTACGACTGGGGGATAAGGTACACCGATAAACTCATCTTT.

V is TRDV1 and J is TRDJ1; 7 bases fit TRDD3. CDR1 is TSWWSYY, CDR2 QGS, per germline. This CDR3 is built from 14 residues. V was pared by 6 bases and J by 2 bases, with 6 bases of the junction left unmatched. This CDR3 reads CALGGRGDTDKLIF. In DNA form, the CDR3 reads TGTGCTCTTGGAGGGCGGGGGGATACCGATAAACTCATCTTT.

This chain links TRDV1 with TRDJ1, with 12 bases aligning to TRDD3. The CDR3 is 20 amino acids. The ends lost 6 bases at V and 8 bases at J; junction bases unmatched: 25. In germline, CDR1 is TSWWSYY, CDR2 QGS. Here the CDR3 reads CALGPNAPLLGDTRLGKLIF. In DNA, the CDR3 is TGTGCTCTTGGTCCGAACGCCCCTTTACTGGGGGATACCCGATTGGGGAAACTCATCTTT.

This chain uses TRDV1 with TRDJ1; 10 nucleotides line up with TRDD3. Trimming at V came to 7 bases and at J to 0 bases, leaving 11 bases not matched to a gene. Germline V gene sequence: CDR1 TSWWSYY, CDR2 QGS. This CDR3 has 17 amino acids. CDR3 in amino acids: CALEYPTGGLYTDKLIF. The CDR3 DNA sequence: TGTGCTCTTGAGTACCCTACTGGGGGATTGTACACCGATAAACTCATCTTT.

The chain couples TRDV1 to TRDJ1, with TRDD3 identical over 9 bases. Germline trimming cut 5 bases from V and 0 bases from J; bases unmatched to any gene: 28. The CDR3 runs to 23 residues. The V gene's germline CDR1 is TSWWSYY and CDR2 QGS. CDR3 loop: CALGLLPHGGSTGGHPYTDKLIF. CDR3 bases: TGTGCTCTTGGGCTGCTTCCACATGGGGGATCTACTGGGGGACACCCGTACACCGATAAACTCATCTTT.

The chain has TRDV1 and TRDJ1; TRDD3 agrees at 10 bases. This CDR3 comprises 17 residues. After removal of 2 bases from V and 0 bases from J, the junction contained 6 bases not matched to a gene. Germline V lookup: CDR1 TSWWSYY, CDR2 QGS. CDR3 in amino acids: CALGEGGTGGYTDKLIF. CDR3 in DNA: TGTGCTCTTGGGGAAGGGGGAACTGGGGGATACACCGATAAACTCATCTTT.

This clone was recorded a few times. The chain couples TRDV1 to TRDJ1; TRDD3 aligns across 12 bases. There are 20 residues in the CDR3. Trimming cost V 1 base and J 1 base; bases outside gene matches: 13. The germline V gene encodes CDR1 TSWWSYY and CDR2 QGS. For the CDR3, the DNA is TGTGCTCTTGGGGAACGATCGTACTGGGGGATACAGAAGGGCACCGATAAACTCATCTTT. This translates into CALGERSYWGIQKGTDKLIF.

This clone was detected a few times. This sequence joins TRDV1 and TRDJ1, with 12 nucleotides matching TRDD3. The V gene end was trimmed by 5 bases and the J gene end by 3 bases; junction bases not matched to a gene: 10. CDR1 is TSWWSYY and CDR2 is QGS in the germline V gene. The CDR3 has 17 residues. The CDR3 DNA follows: TGTGCTCTTGGGCCAAACTCGTACTGGGGGATACCCGATAAACTCATCTTT. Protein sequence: CALGPNSYWGIPDKLIF.

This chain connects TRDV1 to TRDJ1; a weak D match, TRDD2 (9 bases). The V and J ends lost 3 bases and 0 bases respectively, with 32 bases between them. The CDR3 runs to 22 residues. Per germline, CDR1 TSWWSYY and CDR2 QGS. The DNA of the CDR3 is TGTGCTCTTGGGGAGGTGGGGCCTTCCTACACGGGATACGAAAGGTACACCGATAAACTCATCTTT. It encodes CALGEVGPSYTGYERYTDKLIF.

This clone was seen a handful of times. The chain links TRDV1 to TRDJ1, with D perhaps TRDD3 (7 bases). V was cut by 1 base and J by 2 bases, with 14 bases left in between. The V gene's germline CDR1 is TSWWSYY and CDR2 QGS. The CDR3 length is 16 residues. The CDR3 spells CALGEPPTGETDKLIF. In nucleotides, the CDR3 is TGTGCTCTTGGGGAACCTCCTACTGGGGAGACCGATAAACTCATCTTT.

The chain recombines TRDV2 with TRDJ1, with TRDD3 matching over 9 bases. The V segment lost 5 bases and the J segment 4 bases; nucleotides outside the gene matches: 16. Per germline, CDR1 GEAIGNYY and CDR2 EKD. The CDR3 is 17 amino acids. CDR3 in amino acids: CACASLDGDTFVDKLIF. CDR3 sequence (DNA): TGTGCCTGTGCTTCCTTAGATGGGGATACGTTTGTCGATAAACTCATCTTT.

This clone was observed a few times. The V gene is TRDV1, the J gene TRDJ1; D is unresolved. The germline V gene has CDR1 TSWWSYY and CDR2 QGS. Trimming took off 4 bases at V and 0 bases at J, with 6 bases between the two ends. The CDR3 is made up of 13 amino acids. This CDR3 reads CALGAAYTDKLIF. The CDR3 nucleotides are TGTGCTCTTGGGGCGGCGTACACCGATAAACTCATCTTT.